This T cell receptor (beta chain) was identified in a study of blood T cell repertoires in COVID-19. Looking at the study overall: There were acute and convalescent COVID-19 samples, and they came from the United States, Italy and Spain.

With V trimmed by 3 bases and J by 7 bases, 7 bases remained unmatched. The CDR3 spans 15 residues. Germline CDR1 and CDR2: SGHTA and FQGNSA. This clone has ten or more counts. Sequenced by immunoSEQ multiplex PCR; TCRdb stores in-frame clones only, minus some. The sample has some 530,000 clones, approximately 85% seen once. What was sequenced was peripheral blood. V is TRBV7-2 and J is TRBJ1-2; 11 bases fit TRBD1. The receptor was derived from a human donor in a cohort sampled during active COVID-19. DNA of the CDR3: TGTGCCAGCAGCTTCACCGGGACAGGGGGTCCTGGCTACACCTTC. This codes for CASSFTGTGGPGYTF.